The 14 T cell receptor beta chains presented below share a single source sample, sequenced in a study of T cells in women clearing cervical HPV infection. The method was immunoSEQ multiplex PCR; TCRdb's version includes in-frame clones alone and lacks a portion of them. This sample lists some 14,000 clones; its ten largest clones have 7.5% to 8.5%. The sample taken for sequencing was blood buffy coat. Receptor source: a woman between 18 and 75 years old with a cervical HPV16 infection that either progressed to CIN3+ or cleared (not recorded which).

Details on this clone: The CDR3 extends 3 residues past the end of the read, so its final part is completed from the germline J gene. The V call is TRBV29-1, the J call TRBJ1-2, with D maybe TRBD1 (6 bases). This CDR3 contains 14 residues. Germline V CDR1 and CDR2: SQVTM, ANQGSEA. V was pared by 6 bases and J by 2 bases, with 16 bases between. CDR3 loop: CSVSSGAINYGYTF. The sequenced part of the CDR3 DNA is TGCAGCGTCTCGTCAGGGGCCATAAACTATGGC.

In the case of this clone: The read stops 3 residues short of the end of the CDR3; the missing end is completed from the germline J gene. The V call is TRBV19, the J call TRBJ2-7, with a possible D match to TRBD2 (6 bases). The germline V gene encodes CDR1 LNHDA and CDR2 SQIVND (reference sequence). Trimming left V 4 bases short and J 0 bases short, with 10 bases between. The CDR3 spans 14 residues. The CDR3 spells CASSNGLPSYEQYF. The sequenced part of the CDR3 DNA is TGTGCCAGTAGTAATGGACTACCCTCCTACGAG. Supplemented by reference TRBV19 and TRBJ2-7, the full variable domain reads DGGITQSPKYLFRKEGQNVTLSCEQNLNHDAMYWYRQDPGQGLRLIYYSQIVNDFQKGDIAEGYSVSREKKESFPLTVTSAQKNPTAFYLCASSNGLPSYEQYFGPGTRLTVT.

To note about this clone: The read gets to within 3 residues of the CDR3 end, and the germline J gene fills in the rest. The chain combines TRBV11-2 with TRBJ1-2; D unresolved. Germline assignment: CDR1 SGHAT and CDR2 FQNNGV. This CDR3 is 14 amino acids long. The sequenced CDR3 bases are TGTGCCAGCAGCTTAGATAGGGTCTCCTACGAC. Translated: CASSLDRVSYD. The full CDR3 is CASSLDRVSYDYTF.

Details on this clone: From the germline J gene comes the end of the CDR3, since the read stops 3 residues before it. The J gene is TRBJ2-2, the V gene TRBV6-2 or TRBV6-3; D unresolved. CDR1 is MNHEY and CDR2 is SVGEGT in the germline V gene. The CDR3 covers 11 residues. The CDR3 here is CASRVAEKLFF. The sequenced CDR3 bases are TGTGCCAGCAGGGTCGCGGAAAAG.

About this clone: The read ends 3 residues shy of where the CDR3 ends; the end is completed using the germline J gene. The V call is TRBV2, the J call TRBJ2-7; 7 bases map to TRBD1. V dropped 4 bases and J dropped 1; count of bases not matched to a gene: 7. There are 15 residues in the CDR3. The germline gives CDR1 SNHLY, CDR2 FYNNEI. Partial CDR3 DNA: TGTGCCAGCAGTGCGAAGACAGGGATGTCCTACGAG. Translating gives CASSAKTGMSYE. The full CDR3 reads CASSAKTGMSYEQYF. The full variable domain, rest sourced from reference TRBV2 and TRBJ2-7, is EPEVTQTPSHQVTQMGQEVILRCVPISNHLYFYWYRQILGQKVEFLVSFYNNEISEKSEIFDDQFSVERPDGSNFTLKIRSTKLEDSAMYFCASSAKTGMSYEQYFGPGTRLTVT.

Here the CDR3 reads CASSARRKQNFSHEQYF. CDR3 DNA, as far as it was read: TGTGCCAGCAGCGCTCGACGAAAACAGAACTTTTCCCACGAG. The chain employs TRBV7-8 and TRBJ2-7; unclear D gene. The read comes to an end 3 residues before the CDR3 does, leaving the germline J gene to fill in the end. Trimming removed 5 bases at V and 5 bases at J, with 25 bases between. The V gene's germline CDR1 is SGHVS and CDR2 FQNEAQ. CDR3 length: 17 residues. The whole variable domain, remainder taken from reference TRBV7-8 and TRBJ2-7, is GAGVSQSPRYKVAKRGQDVALRCDPISGHVSLFWYQQALGQGPEFLTYFQNEAQLDKSGLPSDRFFAERPEGSVSTLKIQRTQQEDSAVYLCASSARRKQNFSHEQYFGPGTRLTVT.

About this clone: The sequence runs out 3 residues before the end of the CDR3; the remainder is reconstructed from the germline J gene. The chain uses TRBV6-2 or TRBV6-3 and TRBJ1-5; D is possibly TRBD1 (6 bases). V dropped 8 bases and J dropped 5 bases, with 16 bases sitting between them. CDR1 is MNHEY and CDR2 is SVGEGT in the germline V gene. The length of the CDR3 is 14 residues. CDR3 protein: CASVSGGAHQPQHF. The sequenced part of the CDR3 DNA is TGTGCCAGCGTTTCGGGGGGCGCGCATCAGCCC.

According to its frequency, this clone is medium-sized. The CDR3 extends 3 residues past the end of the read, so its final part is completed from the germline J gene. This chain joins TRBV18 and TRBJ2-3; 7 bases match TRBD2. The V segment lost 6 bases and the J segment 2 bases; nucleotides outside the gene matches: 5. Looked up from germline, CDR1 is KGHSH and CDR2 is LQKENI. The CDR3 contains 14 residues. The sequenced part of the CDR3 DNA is TGTGCCAGCTCGCCTAGCGGAAACACAGATACG. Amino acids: CASSPSGNTDT. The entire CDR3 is CASSPSGNTDTQYF.

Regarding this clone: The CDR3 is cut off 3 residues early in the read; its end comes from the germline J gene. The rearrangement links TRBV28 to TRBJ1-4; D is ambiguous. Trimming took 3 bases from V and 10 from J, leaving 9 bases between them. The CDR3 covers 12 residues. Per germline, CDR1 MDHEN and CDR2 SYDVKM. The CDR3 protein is CASSFQRLKLFF. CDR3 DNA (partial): TGTGCCAGCAGTTTCCAGAGACTAAAA.

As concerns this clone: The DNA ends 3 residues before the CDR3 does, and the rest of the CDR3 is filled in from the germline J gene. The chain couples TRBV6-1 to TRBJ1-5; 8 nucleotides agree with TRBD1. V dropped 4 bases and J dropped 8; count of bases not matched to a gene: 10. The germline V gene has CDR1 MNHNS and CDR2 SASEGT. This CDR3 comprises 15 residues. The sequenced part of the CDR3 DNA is TGTGCCAGCAGTGCCAAGGACAGGGTAAAGGAGCCC. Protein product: CASSAKDRVKEP. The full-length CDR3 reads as CASSAKDRVKEPQHF.

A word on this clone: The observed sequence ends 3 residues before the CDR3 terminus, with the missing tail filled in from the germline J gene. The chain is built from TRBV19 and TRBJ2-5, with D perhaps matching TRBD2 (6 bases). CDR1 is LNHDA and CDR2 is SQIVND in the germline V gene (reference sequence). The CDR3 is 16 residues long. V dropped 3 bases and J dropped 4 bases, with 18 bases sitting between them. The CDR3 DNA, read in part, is TGTGCCAGTAGTATCTCTTATGCGACTAGTGGAGAGACC. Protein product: CASSISYATSGET. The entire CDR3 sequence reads CASSISYATSGETQYF.

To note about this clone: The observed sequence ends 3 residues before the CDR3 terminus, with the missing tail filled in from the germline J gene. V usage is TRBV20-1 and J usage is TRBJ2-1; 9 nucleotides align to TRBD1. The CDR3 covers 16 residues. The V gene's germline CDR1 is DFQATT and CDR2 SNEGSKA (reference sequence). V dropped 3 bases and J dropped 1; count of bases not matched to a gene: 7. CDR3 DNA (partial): TGCAGTGCTAGCACAGGGGGCCTTAGGTCCTACAATGAG. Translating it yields CSASTGGLRSYNE. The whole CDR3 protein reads CSASTGGLRSYNEQFF.

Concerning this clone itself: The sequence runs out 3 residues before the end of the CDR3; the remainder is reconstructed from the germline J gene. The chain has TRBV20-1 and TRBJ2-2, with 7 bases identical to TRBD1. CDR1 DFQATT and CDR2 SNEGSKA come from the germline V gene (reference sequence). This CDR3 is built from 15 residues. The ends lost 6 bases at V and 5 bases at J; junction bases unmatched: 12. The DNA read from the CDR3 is TGCAGTGCCCCAAAGGTTGGCAGGGGGACCGGGGAG. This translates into CSAPKVGRGTGE. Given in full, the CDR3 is CSAPKVGRGTGELFF.

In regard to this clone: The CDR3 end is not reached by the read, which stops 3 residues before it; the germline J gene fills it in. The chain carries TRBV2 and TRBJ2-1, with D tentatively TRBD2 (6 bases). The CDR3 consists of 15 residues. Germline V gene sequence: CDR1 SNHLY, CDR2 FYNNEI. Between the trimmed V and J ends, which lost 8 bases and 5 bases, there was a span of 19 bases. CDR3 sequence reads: CASFDVAGTDNEQFF. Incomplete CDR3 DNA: TGTGCCAGCTTTGATGTGGCGGGGACTGACAATGAG. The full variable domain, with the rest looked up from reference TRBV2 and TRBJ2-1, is EPEVTQTPSHQVTQMGQEVILRCVPISNHLYFYWYRQILGQKVEFLVSFYNNEISEKSEIFDDQFSVERPDGSNFTLKIRSTKLEDSAMYFCASFDVAGTDNEQFFGPGTRLTVL.